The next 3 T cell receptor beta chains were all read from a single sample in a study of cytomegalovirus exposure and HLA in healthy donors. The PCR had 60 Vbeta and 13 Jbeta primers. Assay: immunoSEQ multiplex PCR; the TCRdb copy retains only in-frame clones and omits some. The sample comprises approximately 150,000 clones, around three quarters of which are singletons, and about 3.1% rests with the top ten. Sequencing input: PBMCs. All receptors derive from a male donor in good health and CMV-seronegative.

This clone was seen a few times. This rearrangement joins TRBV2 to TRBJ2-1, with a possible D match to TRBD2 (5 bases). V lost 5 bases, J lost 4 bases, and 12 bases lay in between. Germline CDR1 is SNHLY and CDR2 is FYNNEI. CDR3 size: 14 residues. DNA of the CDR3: TGTGCCAGCAGTACTCTAGCCCCTTACAATGAGCAGTTCTTC. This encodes CASSTLAPYNEQFF.

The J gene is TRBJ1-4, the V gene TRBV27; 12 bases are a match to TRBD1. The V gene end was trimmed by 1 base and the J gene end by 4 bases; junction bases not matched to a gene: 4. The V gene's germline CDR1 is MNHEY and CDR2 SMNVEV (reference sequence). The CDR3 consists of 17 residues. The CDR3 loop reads CASSLLGQGAGNEKLFF. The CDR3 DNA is TGTGCCAGCAGTTTATTGGGACAGGGGGCGGGTAATGAAAAACTGTTTTTT.

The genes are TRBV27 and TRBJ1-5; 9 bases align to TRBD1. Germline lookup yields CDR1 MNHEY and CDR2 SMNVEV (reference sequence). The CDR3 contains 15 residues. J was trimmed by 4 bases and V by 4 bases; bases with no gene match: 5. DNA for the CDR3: TGTGCCAGCAGTTCCGCCGGGACAGGGAATCAGCCCCAGCATTTT. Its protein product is CASSSAGTGNQPQHF.